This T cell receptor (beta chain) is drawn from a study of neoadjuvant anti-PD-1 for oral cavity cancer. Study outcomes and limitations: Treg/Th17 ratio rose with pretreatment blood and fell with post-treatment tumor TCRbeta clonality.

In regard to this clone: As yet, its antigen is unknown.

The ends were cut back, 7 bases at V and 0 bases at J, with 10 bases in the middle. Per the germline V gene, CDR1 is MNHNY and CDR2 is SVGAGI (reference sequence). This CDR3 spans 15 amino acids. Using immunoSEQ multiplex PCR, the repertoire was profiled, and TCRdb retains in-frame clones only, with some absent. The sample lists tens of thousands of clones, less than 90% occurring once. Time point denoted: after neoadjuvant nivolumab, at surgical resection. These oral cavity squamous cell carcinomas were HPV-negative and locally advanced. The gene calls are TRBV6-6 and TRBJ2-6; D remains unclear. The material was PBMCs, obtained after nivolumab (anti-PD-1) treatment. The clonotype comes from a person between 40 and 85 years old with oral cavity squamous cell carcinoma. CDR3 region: CASIFGFSGANVLTF. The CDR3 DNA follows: TGTGCCAGCATTTTTGGATTCTCTGGGGCCAACGTCCTGACTTTC.